This TCR beta chain was found in a study of early T cells in non-severe SARS-CoV-2 infection. Background on the study: Bulk RNA from unsorted whole blood was sequenced; chains were unpaired. The study's findings and limits: The study's VDJdb matching favored anti-spike CD8 responses and missed private and CD4 specificities.

Trimming took off 4 bases at V and 5 bases at J, with 14 bases between the two ends. Germline lookup yields CDR1 MNHEY and CDR2 SMNVEV (reference sequence). CDR3 length: 14 amino acids. The protocol attached unique molecular identifiers to individual cDNA molecules. TCRdb itself ran the 5' RACE reads through MiXCR, one entry per CDR3 protein. The top ten hold about a tenth of the sample, which has about 59,000 distinct CDR3 sequences, approximately 13% seen once. This clonotype was counted a few times. Its target is unknown. This rearrangement joins TRBV27 to TRBJ1-2, with D tentatively TRBD1 (5 bases). This receptor was taken from an adult who was a healthcare worker with PCR-confirmed SARS-CoV-2 infection or an uninfected control (not recorded which). The specimen was whole blood, collected at baseline. DNA for the CDR3: TGTGCCAGCAGTTCCCGTGACAGAGGATATGGCTACACCTTC. Encoded protein: CASSSRDRGYGYTF.